Described below is a single T cell receptor (beta chain) sequence and its context. The data were obtained in a study of blood T cell repertoires in COVID-19. On the study more broadly: Samples of COVID-19 (acute and convalescent) were obtained from the United States, Italy and Spain. PBMCs, B-cell-depleted T cells, or T cells provided the cDNA or gDNA that made up the material.

Enrollment of patients from Seattle took place during active infection, with longitudinal follow-up. How the authors handled the data: Amplification with reference gene primers provided the estimates of nucleated cell counts. The protocol was immunoSEQ multiplex PCR, while the TCRdb copy is restricted to in-frame clones and leaves out a portion. The V and J calls and the clone size are those of that table, but D and trimming were determined from the DNA. The sample has 300,000 to 400,000 clones; roughly 89% are singletons. The germline CDR1 and CDR2 sequences are MNHNY and SVGAGI (reference sequence). CDR3 length: 14 amino acids. The junction had 6 bases not matched to a gene; V was cut back by 7 bases and J by 3 bases.

This TCR was sampled from a man aged 25 to 45 with COVID-19, enrolled during active disease. The V and J genes are TRBV6-6 and TRBJ2-7; 10 bases match TRBD2. Sequenced: peripheral blood. The CDR3, as DNA: TGTGCCAGCAACCTAGCGGGAGTGGACTACGAGCAGTACTTC. This gives the protein CASNLAGVDYEQYF.